A single sample gave rise to the 30 T cell receptor beta chains below, sequenced in a study of post-analysis software for immune sequencing data. These receptors' targets are unknown. Sequencing libraries made from TCR beta cDNA carried unique molecular identifiers. Via MiXCR, TCRdb re-called the PCR reads, giving one row per CDR3 protein. The repertoire holds about 800,000 distinct CDR3 sequences, 25% to 30% seen once, with more than 0.55% in the top ten. Study-level findings and limits: Four or five TRBV segments, including TRBV5-6, TRBV5-1 and TRBV20-1, were more frequent in patients than controls.

Sequencing was carried out using blood. These receptor sequences come from a girl aged 10-17 years with multiple sclerosis.

This clonotype was detected a few times. The chain has TRBV7-9 and TRBJ2-5, with D perhaps matching TRBD2 (5 bases). This CDR3 has 15 residues. Germline assignment: CDR1 SEHNR and CDR2 FQNEAQ (reference sequence). V was pared by 5 bases and J by 5 bases, with 18 bases between. CDR3 coding DNA: TGTGCCAGCAGCCACGGGATGCCTCTTGGGGAGACCCAGTACTTC. It codes for CASSHGMPLGETQYF.

This clonotype was observed many times. The rearrangement joins TRBV4-3 to TRBJ1-2, with no clear D. V lost 1 base to trimming and J lost 3 bases, with 6 bases between them. This CDR3 is built from 13 residues. CDR1 is LGHNA and CDR2 is YSLEER in the germline V gene. The CDR3, as DNA: TGCGCCAGCAGCCAAGTCCTCTACTATGGCTACACCTTC. Its protein is CASSQVLYYGYTF.

The sample holds a few counts of this clonotype. This chain joins TRBV4-3 and TRBJ2-7; D possibly corresponds to TRBD1 (6 bases). Germline V lookup: CDR1 LGHNA, CDR2 YSLEER. The CDR3 has 15 residues. V lost 0 bases to trimming and J lost 3 bases, with 12 bases between them. The CDR3 DNA follows: TGCGCCAGCAGCCAAGAGGGCAGGGGAGTCTACGAGCAGTACTTC. This translates into CASSQEGRGVYEQYF.

CDR3 DNA: TGCGCCAGCAGCTCGTACTATACGCAGTATTTT. This translates into CASSSYYTQYF. The chain couples TRBV5-1 to TRBJ2-3; D call uncertain. Germline CDR1 SGHRS, CDR2 YFSETQ. The germline V and J ends were trimmed by 3 bases and 7 bases, with 6 bases remaining between them. The CDR3 extends over 11 amino acids.

This clonotype turned up a few times. The rearrangement uses TRBV20-1 and TRBJ1-2; D is possibly TRBD1 (6 bases). Deletions cut 5 bases from V and 5 bases from J, with 15 bases between. The CDR3 contains 13 residues. CDR1 is DFQATT, CDR2 SNEGSKA, per germline (reference sequence). CDR3 region: CSAPGEQGYGYTF. In nucleotides, the CDR3 is TGCAGTGCTCCAGGGGAGCAGGGGTATGGCTACACCTTC.

V gene TRBV11-2 combines with J gene TRBJ2-7; 9 bases are shared with TRBD1. The CDR3 loop spans 14 amino acids. Germline lookup yields CDR1 SGHAT and CDR2 FQNNGV. J was trimmed by 1 base and V by 6 bases; bases with no gene match: 4. The DNA of the CDR3 is TGTGCCAGCAGAACAGGGGGCAAATCCTACGAGCAGTACTTC. Its protein product is CASRTGGKSYEQYF. The complete variable domain, with remaining parts taken from reference TRBV11-2 and TRBJ2-7, reads EAGVAQSPRYKIIEKRQSVAFWCNPISGHATLYWYQQILGQGPKLLIQFQNNGVVDDSQLPKDRFSAERLKGVDSTLKIQPAKLEDSAVYLCASRTGGKSYEQYFGPGTRLTVT.

This clonotype has a handful of counts. CDR3 protein: CSARRLGLLETQYF. The CDR3 coding sequence is TGCAGTGCTAGGAGACTCGGACTACTGGAGACCCAGTACTTC. The chain is built from TRBV20-1 and TRBJ2-5; the D gene is possibly TRBD2 (6 bases). Germline V gene sequence: CDR1 DFQATT, CDR2 SNEGSKA (reference sequence). Trimming shortened V by 3 bases and J by 5 bases, and 16 bases separated the two germline ends. This CDR3 contains 14 residues.

This clonotype has a single count. The chain combines TRBV3-1 with TRBJ2-3; no clear D gene. CDR3 length: 17 amino acids. Between the trimmed V and J ends, which lost 3 bases and 2 bases, there was a span of 18 bases. Germline CDR1 reads LGHDT; CDR2 reads YNNKEL (reference sequence). For the CDR3, the DNA is TGTGCCAGCAGCCAGGCCAGCCCACGACTTTTCACAGATACGCAGTATTTT. As protein: CASSQASPRLFTDTQYF.

The CDR3, as DNA: TGCGCCAGCAGCTTGGAGACAGGGAGCAGGTCACCCCTCCACTTT. Its protein is CASSLETGSRSPLHF. The gene calls are TRBV5-1 and TRBJ1-6, with 7 nucleotides matching TRBD1. The germline V gene encodes CDR1 SGHRS and CDR2 YFSETQ. Trimming at V came to 0 bases and at J to 10 bases, leaving 7 bases not matched to a gene. The CDR3 length is 15 residues.

This clonotype was counted only a few times. The rearrangement joins TRBV27 to TRBJ1-6; D ambiguous. Germline CDR1 and CDR2: MNHEY and SMNVEV (reference sequence). The CDR3 has 13 residues. V gave up 3 bases and J gave up 6 bases, with 6 bases separating them. The CDR3 protein is CASSLASNSPLHF. For the CDR3, the DNA is TGTGCCAGCAGTTTGGCGAGTAATTCACCCCTCCACTTT.

This clonotype was counted a few times. This chain joins TRBV12-3 or TRBV12-4 and TRBJ1-2; 9 bases are shared with TRBD1. With 3 bases clipped from V and 6 bases from J, the junction kept 2 bases outside the gene matches. This CDR3 contains 13 residues. This CDR3 is CASSFGTGNGYTF. DNA for the CDR3: TGTGCCAGCAGTTTCGGGACAGGGAATGGCTACACCTTC.

This clonotype appeared a single time. The V and J genes are TRBV5-6 and TRBJ1-5; the match to TRBD1 covers 7 bases. Germline CDR1 is SGHDT and CDR2 is YYEEEE. The CDR3 totals 16 residues. J lost 4 bases, V lost 0 bases, and 7 bases had no gene match. CDR3 sequence reads: CASSLGQGYKNQPQHF. The CDR3 DNA sequence: TGTGCCAGCAGCTTGGGACAGGGATACAAAAATCAGCCCCAGCATTTT.

The rearrangement joins TRBV27 to TRBJ2-5; D gene ambiguous. This CDR3 has 15 residues. Between the trimmed V and J ends, which lost 5 bases and 4 bases, there was a span of 17 bases. In germline, CDR1 is MNHEY, CDR2 SMNVEV (reference sequence). The CDR3 loop is CASSTTAIRSETQYF. CDR3 in DNA: TGTGCCAGCAGTACAACGGCTATTCGGTCAGAGACCCAGTACTTC.

CDR3 sequence (DNA): TGTGCCAGCAGGCTTGCGACAGGCGGTAGCAATCAGCCCCAGCATTTT. Translating it yields CASRLATGGSNQPQHF. J is TRBJ1-5 and V is TRBV6-1, with D perhaps TRBD1 (6 bases). The V gene's germline CDR1 is MNHNS and CDR2 SASEGT. The CDR3 runs to 16 residues. The V end was cut by 6 bases, the J end by 0 bases, with 15 bases between.

V is TRBV20-1 and J is TRBJ2-3; TRBD2 matches at 12 bases. The ends lost 4 bases at V and 0 bases at J; junction bases unmatched: 2. Germline V gene data show CDR1 as DFQATT and CDR2 as SNEGSKA (reference sequence). The CDR3 spans 15 residues. DNA of the CDR3: TGCAGTGCTACAGGGACTAGCGGGAGCACAGATACGCAGTATTTT. It is translated as CSATGTSGSTDTQYF.

This clonotype was recorded a few times. This sequence joins TRBV29-1 and TRBJ2-5; TRBD2 aligns across 8 bases. Germline loops: CDR1 SQVTM, CDR2 ANQGSEA. V shed 7 bases, J shed 0 bases, and the junction held 7 bases outside the gene matches. This CDR3 contains 14 residues. The CDR3: CSAPREGNQETQYF. CDR3 nucleotides: TGCAGCGCCCCCCGGGAGGGAAACCAAGAGACCCAGTACTTC.

This chain links TRBV6-5 with TRBJ1-1; D remains unclear. Germline lookup yields CDR1 MNHEY and CDR2 SVGAGI. V was clipped by 3 bases and J by 1 base, with 9 bases between them. The CDR3 length is 14 residues. CDR3 nucleotide sequence: TGTGCCAGCAGTTATAACGGACGGAACACTGAAGCTTTCTTT. Its translation: CASSYNGRNTEAFF.

V usage is TRBV2 and J usage is TRBJ2-5; 9 positions agree with TRBD2. V gave up 6 bases and J gave up 4 bases; unmatched junction bases: 9. This CDR3 has 15 residues. The germline CDR1 and CDR2 sequences are SNHLY and FYNNEI. The CDR3: CASSPGAGGGETQYF. The CDR3 DNA is TGTGCCAGCAGCCCCGGTGCGGGAGGGGGAGAGACCCAGTACTTC.

This clonotype was observed a handful of times. The chain recombines TRBV6-6 with TRBJ2-1, with D possibly TRBD2 on 5 matching bases. The CDR3 is 13 residues long. Germline CDR1 reads MNHNY; CDR2 reads SVGAGI (reference sequence). Deletions cut 2 bases from V and 7 bases from J, with 9 bases between. The CDR3 DNA sequence: TGTGCCAGCAGTTACGTACTAGAGAATGAGCAGTTCTTC. Residues: CASSYVLENEQFF.

This chain uses TRBV12-3 or TRBV12-4 with TRBJ2-3, with TRBD1 as a possible D gene (6 bases). The CDR3 totals 16 residues. V shed 5 bases and J shed 4 bases, with 19 bases lying between them. CDR3 nucleotide sequence: TGTGCCAGCAGTCCCGGACAGCTAGTAATCGCAGATACGCAGTATTTT. Amino acids: CASSPGQLVIADTQYF.

This rearrangement joins TRBV5-1 to TRBJ2-5; D unclear. Trimming removed 0 bases from V and 1 base from J, with 13 bases in between. CDR3 length: 16 amino acids. Germline CDR1 reads SGHRS; CDR2 reads YFSETQ. Here the CDR3 reads CASSLAALTSQETQYF. CDR3 coding DNA: TGCGCCAGCAGCTTGGCCGCACTAACCAGCCAAGAGACCCAGTACTTC.

This clonotype was seen more than once but under ten times. V usage is TRBV29-1 and J usage is TRBJ2-4; TRBD1 aligns across 7 bases. The DNA matches TRBJ2-5 better at its end, which makes the J call doubtful. Germline V gives CDR1 SQVTM, CDR2 ANQGSEA. This CDR3 spans 14 amino acids. The CDR3 nucleotides are TGCAGCGTTGAAGTAATGGACAGGAGGGAGACCCAGTACTTC. Translating it yields CSVEVMDRRETQYF.

J is TRBJ2-4 and V is TRBV15, with 7 bases aligning to TRBD1. The CDR3 consists of 16 residues. The V and J ends lost 1 base and 6 bases, in that order; junction bases with no gene match: 9. The germline gives CDR1 LNHNV, CDR2 YYDKDF (reference sequence). CDR3 bases: TGTGCCACCAGCAGAGCTGCCGGGACAGAAAGAAACATTCAGTACTTC. As protein: CATSRAAGTERNIQYF.

This rearrangement joins TRBV29-1 to TRBJ1-2; a weak D match, TRBD1 (5 bases). V gave up 3 bases and J gave up 4 bases, with 15 bases separating them. There are 14 residues in the CDR3. Germline V gene data show CDR1 as SQVTM and CDR2 as ANQGSEA. The CDR3, as DNA: TGCAGCGTTGATGGCACAGGAGTATCCTATGGCTACACCTTC. Protein: CSVDGTGVSYGYTF.

The V gene is TRBV29-1, the J gene TRBJ2-1, with 10 bases aligning to TRBD2. CDR3 length: 13 residues. V gave up 5 bases and J gave up 9 bases; unmatched junction bases: 7. CDR1 SQVTM and CDR2 ANQGSEA come from the germline V gene. CDR3 loop: CSVSPSGGREQFF. CDR3 bases: TGCAGCGTTTCCCCTAGCGGGGGACGTGAGCAGTTCTTC.

The sample holds a few counts of this clonotype. The chain joins TRBV7-2 to TRBJ2-3; TRBD2 agrees at 10 bases. Unmatched junction bases numbered 10, after V lost 1 base and J lost 3 bases. The germline V gene has CDR1 SGHTA and CDR2 FQGNSA. The CDR3 has 18 residues. The CDR3 DNA sequence: TGTGCCAGCAGCTTAGGCCCCCGGGCTAGCGGGAGAACAGATACGCAGTATTTT. Amino acids: CASSLGPRASGRTDTQYF.

In this sample, this clonotype turned up many times. This chain uses TRBV5-1 with TRBJ2-5; unclear D gene. Germline values: CDR1 SGHRS, CDR2 YFSETQ. Trimming removed 0 bases at V and 4 bases at J, with 4 bases between. The CDR3 length is 12 residues. CDR3 in DNA: TGCGCCAGCAGCTTGGAGGGAGAGACCCAGTACTTC. Its translation: CASSLEGETQYF.

This clonotype was counted a few times. The DNA of the CDR3 is TGTGCCAGCACTAAGTTGAACACCGGGGAGCTGTTTTTT. This sequence encodes CASTKLNTGELFF. The V gene is TRBV5-6, the J gene TRBJ2-2; D gene unclear. This CDR3 region has 13 residues. V was trimmed by 6 bases and J by 1 base, leaving 7 bases between them. CDR1 SGHDT and CDR2 YYEEEE come from the germline V gene.

This clonotype appeared a few times. The CDR3 is CASSLRGQANEKLFF. CDR3 sequence (DNA): TGTGCCAGCAGCTTAAGGGGACAGGCGAATGAAAAACTGTTTTTT. The chain recombines TRBV7-2 with TRBJ1-4, with 8 bases lining up with TRBD1. The CDR3 spans 15 residues. CDR1 and CDR2 from the germline V gene are SGHTA and FQGNSA. With V trimmed by 2 bases and J by 5 bases, 4 bases remained unmatched.

The chain is built from TRBV28 and TRBJ1-2; tentative D call: TRBD1 (5 bases). The germline V gene encodes CDR1 MDHEN and CDR2 SYDVKM. This CDR3 is built from 13 residues. V gave up 8 bases and J gave up 0 bases, with 10 bases separating them. The CDR3 loop is CASGATANYGYTF. DNA of the CDR3: TGTGCCAGCGGGGCCACAGCTAACTATGGCTACACCTTC.